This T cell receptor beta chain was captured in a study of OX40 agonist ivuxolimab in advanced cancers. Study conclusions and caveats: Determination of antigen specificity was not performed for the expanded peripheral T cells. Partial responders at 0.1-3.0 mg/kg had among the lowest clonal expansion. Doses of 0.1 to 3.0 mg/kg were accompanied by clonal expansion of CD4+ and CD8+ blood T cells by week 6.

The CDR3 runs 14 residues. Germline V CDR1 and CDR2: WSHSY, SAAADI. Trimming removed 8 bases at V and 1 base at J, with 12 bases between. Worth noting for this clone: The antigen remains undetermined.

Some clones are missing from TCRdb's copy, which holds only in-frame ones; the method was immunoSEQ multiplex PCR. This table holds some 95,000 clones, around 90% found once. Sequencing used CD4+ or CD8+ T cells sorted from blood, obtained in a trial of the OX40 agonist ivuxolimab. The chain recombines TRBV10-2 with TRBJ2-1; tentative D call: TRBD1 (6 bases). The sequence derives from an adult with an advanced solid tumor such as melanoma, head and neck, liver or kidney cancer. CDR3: CASLQGLSYNEQFF. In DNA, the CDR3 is TGCGCCAGCCTCCAGGGGCTTTCCTACAATGAGCAGTTCTTC.